The 9 T cell receptor beta chains in this list originate from one sample, sequenced in a study of blood T cell repertoires in COVID-19 (TCRdb year 2020). The method behind the library was the immunoSEQ multiplex PCR assay. The immuneACCESS repertoire file appears here via TCRdb, limited to in-frame rearrangements. These files lack a portion of the clones; in checked studies, under half of the deficit traces to unresolved V genes, and the cause of the others is not known. The sample table records about 190,000 clones; 70% to 90% of these occur just once. The ten most abundant clones make up about 3.9% of the sample. The sequencing sample was made of peripheral blood. Receptors were obtained from a woman aged 30 to 39 with acute or convalescent COVID-19.

The chain couples TRBV19 to TRBJ2-3; 7 bases fit TRBD1. Losses at the gene ends were 9 bases for V and 4 bases for J; bases not matched to a gene: 7. The CDR3 runs to 13 residues. Germline V gene data show CDR1 as LNHDA and CDR2 as SQIVND (reference sequence). The CDR3 loop is CASGTARADTQYF. For the CDR3, the DNA is TGTGCCAGCGGGACAGCAAGGGCAGATACGCAGTATTTT. Looking up the rest from reference TRBV19 and TRBJ2-3 gives the full variable domain: DGGITQSPKYLFRKEGQNVTLSCEQNLNHDAMYWYRQDPGQGLRLIYYSQIVNDFQKGDIAEGYSVSREKKESFPLTVTSAQKNPTAFYLCASGTARADTQYFGPGTRLTVL.

The V gene is TRBV5-1, the J gene TRBJ2-1; 9 bases are a match to TRBD1. Germline CDR1 reads SGHRS; CDR2 reads YFSETQ. This CDR3 is 16 amino acids long. Losses at the gene ends were 5 bases for V and 6 bases for J; bases not matched to a gene: 12. CDR3 loop: CASRGGTGGSGNEQFF. The CDR3 nucleotides read TGCGCCAGCAGAGGTGGTACAGGGGGCTCGGGCAATGAGCAGTTCTTC. The full variable domain, in which reference TRBV5-1 and TRBJ2-1 provide the parts outside the CDR3, is KAGVTQTPRYLIKTRGQQVTLSCSPISGHRSVSWYQQTPGQGLQFLFEYFSETQRNKGNFPGRFSGRQFSNSRSEMNVSTLELGDSALYLCASRGGTGGSGNEQFFGPGTRLTVL.

This clone was counted only a few times. The J gene is TRBJ1-6, the V gene TRBV27, with 9 bases matching TRBD1. The V segment lost 5 bases and the J segment 3 bases; nucleotides outside the gene matches: 8. Germline values: CDR1 MNHEY, CDR2 SMNVEV (reference sequence). The CDR3 covers 17 residues. CDR3 in amino acids: CASSPRDRVRYNSPLHF. The CDR3 DNA follows: TGTGCCAGCAGTCCCCGGGACAGGGTTCGCTATAATTCACCCCTCCACTTT.

This chain uses TRBV6-5 with TRBJ2-1; D is uncertain. The CDR3 runs to 13 residues. Germline lookup yields CDR1 MNHEY and CDR2 SVGAGI. Trimming left V 6 bases short and J 3 bases short, with 9 bases between. CDR3 sequence (DNA): TGTGCCAGCAGAACAGAATTCTACAATGAGCAGTTCTTC. Translating gives CASRTEFYNEQFF.

The V gene is TRBV5-8, the J gene TRBJ1-5; D unclear. The germline CDR1 and CDR2 sequences are SGHTS and YDEGEE. Trimming left V 0 bases short and J 4 bases short, with 11 bases between. CDR3 length: 15 residues. CDR3 protein: CASSLAGLENQPQHF. The DNA of the CDR3 is TGTGCCAGCAGCTTGGCGGGGTTAGAAAATCAGCCCCAGCATTTT.

Only one count was recorded for this clone. The rearrangement uses TRBV11-2 and TRBJ2-1; 7 bases line up with TRBD2. Losses at the gene ends were 5 bases for V and 8 bases for J; bases not matched to a gene: 9. CDR1 is SGHAT and CDR2 is FQNNGV in the germline V gene. The CDR3 length is 14 residues. The CDR3 DNA reads as TGTGCCAGCAGCCCGGCGGGAGTCACCGATGAGCAGTTCTTC. Residues: CASSPAGVTDEQFF.

This chain links TRBV5-1 with TRBJ1-2, with a weak D call TRBD1 (6 bases). The CDR3 spans 15 residues. The V end was cut by 5 bases, the J end by 8 bases, with 22 bases between. Germline V gene data show CDR1 as SGHRS and CDR2 as YFSETQ. The CDR3 spells CASSPTGLGEKGYTF. CDR3 coding DNA: TGCGCCAGCAGTCCTACAGGGCTCGGGGAGAAAGGCTACACCTTC. Drawing the rest from reference TRBV5-1 and TRBJ1-2, the complete variable domain is KAGVTQTPRYLIKTRGQQVTLSCSPISGHRSVSWYQQTPGQGLQFLFEYFSETQRNKGNFPGRFSGRQFSNSRSEMNVSTLELGDSALYLCASSPTGLGEKGYTFGSGTRLTVV.

The chain carries TRBV18 and TRBJ2-1; 10 bases match TRBD2. Germline lookup yields CDR1 KGHSH and CDR2 LQKENI. The CDR3 spans 15 residues. With 2 bases clipped from V and 6 bases from J, the junction kept 4 bases outside the gene matches. CDR3 residues: CASSPVLAGSNEQFF. The CDR3, as DNA: TGTGCCAGCTCACCAGTACTAGCGGGATCCAATGAGCAGTTCTTC.

This clone has more than one count but fewer than ten. The rearrangement joins TRBV7-9 to TRBJ2-7; 7 bases match TRBD2. Trimming took 4 bases from V and 0 from J; bases not matched to a gene: 9. Germline lookup yields CDR1 SEHNR and CDR2 FQNEAQ (reference sequence). This CDR3 is built from 16 residues. The CDR3 region is CASSSPLGEGSYEQYF. Written as DNA, the CDR3 is TGTGCCAGCAGCTCGCCCCTGGGGGAGGGCTCCTACGAGCAGTACTTC.